This T cell receptor beta chain stems from a study of T cell changes during pregnancy in multiple sclerosis. The germline V gene has CDR1 SGHTA and CDR2 FQGNSA. This CDR3 region has 12 residues. Trimming left V 5 bases short and J 5 bases short, with 9 bases between. Generated by immunoSEQ multiplex PCR, the TCRdb table keeps only in-frame clones and is missing some. The data hold about 79,000 clones, with about 93% observed a single time. This TCR was recovered from a female donor with multiple sclerosis, enrolled in a pregnancy study. This specimen consisted of CD4+ T cells from peripheral blood mononuclear cells, obtained in the second trimester of pregnancy. V gene TRBV7-2 combines with J gene TRBJ2-5; D remains unclear. As DNA, the CDR3 is TGTGCCAGCAGCCGTACGCGGGAGACCCAGTACTTC. Protein sequence: CASSRTRETQYF.